This T cell receptor beta chain was observed in a study of human T cells and chemical hapten exposure. Study-level information: The study patch tested 0.01% DPC on the upper back and read results at 6 days.

Germline assignment: CDR1 LGHNA and CDR2 YSLEER. This CDR3 spans 13 amino acids. V shed 0 bases and J shed 8 bases, with 10 bases lying between them. As for time point: pre-sensitization, week 0. The treatment was: therapeutic diphenylcyclopropenone sensitization with weekly scalp DPC. RNA extraction used unfractionated whole blood as the source of total RNA. TCRdb re-called the RACE reads with MiXCR, one entry per CDR3 protein. The table has 190,000 or so distinct CDR3 sequences, almost 30% seen once. This TCR was sampled from a woman in her twenties or thirties with alopecia areata. Some clones in this sample may be carry-over from other donors' samples. This chain uses TRBV4-3 with TRBJ1-1; tentative D call: TRBD1 (5 bases). The sample consisted of whole blood, taken in connection with sensitization to the hapten diphenylcyclopropenone (DPC). Here the CDR3 DNA reads TGCGCCAGCAGCCAAGATCGGGGCAGGGAAGCTTTCTTT. It encodes CASSQDRGREAFF.